A selection of T cell receptor beta chains follows, all from one sample in a study of blood T cell repertoires in COVID-19. Some clones are missing from TCRdb's copy, which holds only in-frame ones; the method was immunoSEQ multiplex PCR. The data show hundreds of thousands of clones, with around 89% seen just once and around a tenth held by the top ten. Source material: PBMCs or T cells enriched from blood (not recorded which). The receptors derive from a woman aged 40 to 50 who had recovered from COVID-19. Both conserved end residues are part of each CDR3. The order of the fields is V gene, D gene, J gene, clone size, CDR3 DNA, CDR3 protein. A D gene is named only where the DNA matches it firmly. Only some rows state a clone size, as once, few, many or a class for expanded clones.

>TRBV4-3|.|TRBJ2-1|.
TGCGCCAGCAGCCAAGAGAGTTGGTCCTACAATGAGCAGTTCTTC
CASSQESWSYNEQFF
>TRBV3-1/TRBV3-2|TRBD2|TRBJ2-7|once
TGTGCCAGCAGCCAAGATCTCTACCGGGGCGGGAGTTTCCCCTACGAGCAGTACTTC
CASSQDLYRGGSFPYEQYF
>TRBV19|TRBD2|TRBJ2-1|.
TGTGCCAGTAGTATAGCCGGACTAGCGGGAGGTACCTACAATGAGCAGTTCTTC
CASSIAGLAGGTYNEQFF
>TRBV28|TRBD1|TRBJ1-3|.
TGTGCCAGCAGTTCCCCGGGACAGAGCTCTGGAAACACCATATATTTT
CASSSPGQSSGNTIYF
>TRBV12-3/TRBV12-4|.|TRBJ2-7|.
TGTGCCAGCAGTCCGAGGGGGGAGCAGTACTTC
CASSPRGEQYF
>TRBV7-2|TRBD2|TRBJ2-7|.
TGTGCCAGCAGCCTTCAGCGGGAGTCGTACGAGCAGTACTTC
CASSLQRESYEQYF
>TRBV20-1|TRBD1|TRBJ2-1|.
TGCAGTGCTAGTGGAATTACAGGGGGAACCTACAATGAGCAGTTCTTC
CSASGITGGTYNEQFF
>TRBV6-5|.|TRBJ1-2|once
TGTGCCAGCAGTTACTCGGCGGCTTCGTTCCGGGGGGGCTACACCTTC
CASSYSAASFRGGYTF
>TRBV7-9|.|TRBJ2-1|.
TGTGCCAGCAGCTTAGAGGGAGCACATGAGCAGTTCTTC
CASSLEGAHEQFF
>TRBV10-3|TRBD2|TRBJ2-7|once
TGTGCCATCAGTGGTGGGAGGGTGTCCTACGAGCAGTACTTC
CAISGGRVSYEQYF
>TRBV18|TRBD2|TRBJ2-1|.
TGTGCCAGCTCACCAGCTCTAGCGGGGGGATCCTGGGAGCAGTTCTTC
CASSPALAGGSWEQFF
>TRBV10-1|TRBD1|TRBJ2-7|.
TGCGCCAGCAGCGATACAAGACAGGGGTCCTACGAGCAGTACTTC
CASSDTRQGSYEQYF
>TRBV3-1/TRBV3-2|.|TRBJ2-1|.
TGTGCCAGCAGCCAAGGGGTGGAGGGGTCGTTCTTC
CASSQGVEGSFF
>TRBV3-1/TRBV3-2|TRBD1|TRBJ1-6|.
TGTGCCAGCAGCCAAGATCGGGGACAGGGAAAAAGTTCACCCCTCCACTTT
CASSQDRGQGKSSPLHF
>TRBV7-9|.|TRBJ2-2|.
TGTGCCAGCAGCCGACTTACCGGGACAACTACCGGGGAGCTGTTTTTT
CASSRLTGTTTGELFF
>TRBV30|.|TRBJ1-2|.
TGTGCCTGGAGTGTCTCAGGGGCCGACGGCTACACCTTC
CAWSVSGADGYTF
>TRBV12-3/TRBV12-4|.|TRBJ1-1|.
TGTGCCAGCAGACAGGGGAACACTGAAGCTTTCTTT
CASRQGNTEAFF
>TRBV2|.|TRBJ2-7|.
TGTGCCACCGGGACATTTAGTTACGAGCAGTACTTC
CATGTFSYEQYF
>TRBV19|TRBD1|TRBJ2-5|.
TGTGCCAGTAGTTTCGGACAGGGCCAAGAGACCCAGTACTTC
CASSFGQGQETQYF
>TRBV2|TRBD1|TRBJ2-5|.
TGTGCCAGCAGTGAAGGACAGGGCGGCGAGACCCAGTACTTC
CASSEGQGGETQYF
>TRBV27|.|TRBJ1-5|.
TGTGCCAGCAGTTTAGCTGTTCCTGCGGATCAGCCCCAGCATTTT
CASSLAVPADQPQHF
>TRBV27|.|TRBJ2-7|once
TGTGCCAGCAGTTTCAACGACAGGATCCCCTACGAGCAGTACTTC
CASSFNDRIPYEQYF
>TRBV4-3|TRBD2|TRBJ2-5|once
TGCGCCAGCAGCCAAGAAGGCGGGAGGGGAGAGACCCAGTACTTC
CASSQEGGRGETQYF
>TRBV5-1|TRBD1|TRBJ2-3|.
TGCGCCAGCAGCTACACAGGGGGAGGCGCAGATACGCAGTATTTT
CASSYTGGGADTQYF
>TRBV18|TRBD1|TRBJ2-5|.
TGTGCCAGCTCAACAGGGGAGGAGACCCAGTACTTC
CASSTGEETQYF
>TRBV3-1/TRBV3-2|TRBD2|TRBJ2-7|.
TGTGCCAGCAGCCAAGAAAGGGCGACTAGCGGGGGAGTTGAGCAGTACTTC
CASSQERATSGGVEQYF
>TRBV28|.|TRBJ1-1|.
TGTGCCAGCAGTTCCCCAGGGACTGAAGCTTTCTTT
CASSSPGTEAFF
>TRBV19|TRBD1|TRBJ2-5|.
TGTGCCAGTAGTATACGCCCCGAGGGACAGGCCCAAGAGACCCAGTACTTC
CASSIRPEGQAQETQYF
>TRBV27|TRBD2|TRBJ2-7|once
TGTGCCAGCAAACCCTCCCGGGAGGTCCCCTACGAGCAGTACTTC
CASKPSREVPYEQYF
>TRBV7-6|.|TRBJ1-4|.
TGTGCCAGCTCAGGGGTCCCAACTAATGAAAAACTGTTTTTT
CASSGVPTNEKLFF
>TRBV19|TRBD2|TRBJ2-5|.
TGTGCCAGTAGTAGAGCTCATGAACTAGCGGGAGTAGAGACCCAGTACTTC
CASSRAHELAGVETQYF
>TRBV28|TRBD2|TRBJ2-1|.
TGTGCCAGCAGTTTCGGCGGGAGTTGGGGGGCCTACAATGAGCAGTTCTTC
CASSFGGSWGAYNEQFF
>TRBV3-1/TRBV3-2|.|TRBJ2-2|.
TGTGCCAGCAGCCAAGCTTTCGTCACCGGGGAGCTGTTTTTT
CASSQAFVTGELFF
>TRBV7-9|TRBD2|TRBJ2-3|once
TGTGCCAGCAGCTTAGCCCTAGCGGGAGCCCCGGGGGTCGCAGATACGCAGTATTTT
CASSLALAGAPGVADTQYF
>TRBV12-5|.|TRBJ2-2|.
TGTGCTAGTGGTTTGGCCGGAGGGACCGGGGAGCTGTTTTTT
CASGLAGGTGELFF
>TRBV12-3/TRBV12-4|TRBD1|TRBJ1-2|few
TGTGCCAGCAGTCAGGCAGGGGGCGGTGGCTACACCTTC
CASSQAGGGGYTF
>TRBV5-5|TRBD1|TRBJ2-2|.
TGTGCCAGCAGGGGTACAGGGGGTCCGAACACCGGGGAGCTGTTTTTT
CASRGTGGPNTGELFF
>TRBV5-1|.|TRBJ1-2|.
TGCGCCAGCAGCCGGGACTCACAGGTCGGGAACACCTTC
CASSRDSQVGNTF
>TRBV4-1|TRBD2|TRBJ2-7|.
TGCGCCAGCAGCCAACCCGGGAGGGCCTACGAGCAGTACTTC
CASSQPGRAYEQYF
>TRBV4-1|.|TRBJ2-2|.
TGCGCCAGCAGCCAAGATCGGGCCGGGGAGCTGTTTTTT
CASSQDRAGELFF
>TRBV5-6|.|TRBJ2-3|.
TGTGCCAGCAGCTTGCGGCTAGTGAACACAGATACGCAGTATTTT
CASSLRLVNTDTQYF
>TRBV7-7|.|TRBJ2-1|once
TGTGCTAGCAGCTTAGGCTCGGATTCTACAATGAGGGAGCAGTTCTTC
CASSLGSDSTMREQFF
>TRBV29-1|TRBD1|TRBJ1-1|.
TGCAGCGTTACCACAGGGGGCGGCGGCACTGAAGCTTTCTTT
CSVTTGGGGTEAFF
>TRBV19|.|TRBJ2-1|.
TGTGCCAGTAGTATGGCGACCTCTAGCTCCTACAATGAGCAGTTCTTC
CASSMATSSSYNEQFF
>TRBV3-1/TRBV3-2|.|TRBJ1-3|.
TGTGCCAGCAGCCAACTAGGGGAAGGAAACACCATATATTTT
CASSQLGEGNTIYF
>TRBV11-3|.|TRBJ1-3|.
TGTGCCAGCAGCTTAGTCGCGGGGACTGGAAACACCATATATTTT
CASSLVAGTGNTIYF
>TRBV5-6|.|TRBJ2-5|.
TGTGCCAGCGACGGAATTACAGGTTACCAAGAGACCCAGTACTTC
CASDGITGYQETQYF
>TRBV7-9|TRBD2|TRBJ2-7|.
TGTGCCAGCAGCTTAGCGACAACTAGCGCTTTCTACGAGCAGTACTTC
CASSLATTSAFYEQYF
>TRBV29-1|TRBD1|TRBJ1-5|.
TGCAGCGTCTCCGACAGGGTCGATCAGCCCCAGCATTTT
CSVSDRVDQPQHF
>TRBV27|.|TRBJ2-1|.
TGTGCCAGCAGTCCACTTAGAACAGGGAACTATGAGCAGTTCTTC
CASSPLRTGNYEQFF